This record concerns one TCR beta chain sequence. This clonotype was counted at least ten times. The target of this receptor is not known. Base qualities are missing; no much larger clone stands one base away. Sequencing took place on an Illumina HiSeq 2500. Quantitative 5'-RACE with molecular barcodes was used to prepare TCR beta libraries. The source study handled its data this way. A new computational method based on a probabilistic model of VDJ rearrangement was used to identify disease-linked TCR variants. TCRdb itself trimmed the public reads at Q25 with fastp, ran MiXCR and retained productive beta chains. CDR3 protein duplicates are merged, each entry listing the most common genes and DNA. In this record, the V and J calls reflect TCRdb's handling and not the investigators' own analysis. Here the sample has about 840,000 distinct CDR3 sequences; approximately 12% occur a single time. The ten biggest clones cover roughly 0.51% of the sample.

This record belongs to a study of CD8 T cells in ankylosing spondylitis (dated by TCRdb to the late 2010s). In terms of the full investigation: The study set out to find disease-linked TCR variants by profiling T cell receptor beta repertoires in ankylosing spondylitis patients and healthy donors. Samples of peripheral blood were taken, and for ankylosing spondylitis patients, synovial fluid was collected as well. The whole study cohort included 108 healthy donors and 25 ankylosing spondylitis patients. Results the study describes overall, beyond this receptor: In peripheral blood, the disease-linked clones were found at relatively low frequencies and had a CD8+ phenotype. A TCR beta motif of about 8 highly homologous amino acid variants appeared characteristic of blood from ankylosing spondylitis patients. Significant enrichment of the disease-linked clones was reported in matched synovial fluid samples from ankylosing spondylitis patients. Some of the motif variants had been reported before in the synovial fluid and blood of reactive arthritis patients, a finding that suggests common disease-initiation mechanisms.

The germline V gene (reference sequence) supplies CDR1 DFQATT and CDR2 SNEGSKA. V trim: 6 bases; J trim: 3 bases; unmatched bases: 16. CDR3 length: 17 amino acids, cysteine to phenylalanine. This entry keeps only the CDR3 DNA: 51 bases, framed from base 1. The rearranged chain carries TRBV20-1 and TRBJ2-1; 8 central nucleotides agree with TRBD2. Sequencing used blood, either unsorted or a sorted T cell fraction (not recorded which). This clonotype originated in a male donor with ankylosing spondylitis. The CDR3 sequence is CSAPEGLLAEHYNEQFF. The sequenced DNA: TGCAGTGCCCCGGAGGGCCTACTAGCGGAGCACTACAATGAGCAGTTCTTC.